This T cell receptor (beta chain) is from a study of blood T cell repertoires in COVID-19. In the study overall: The samples span acute and convalescent COVID-19 from the United States, Italy and Spain. From T cells, B-cell-depleted T cells, or PBMCs came the material, which was cDNA or gDNA.

Original data processing: How many nucleated cells were present was estimated from reference gene primer amplification. Method: immunoSEQ multiplex PCR; TCRdb's copy keeps in-frame clones and lacks some. V and J calls and clone size are as listed in that table; D and trimming were resolved from the DNA. The sample lists 250,000 to 350,000 clones, about 89% occurring once. Trimming cost V 5 bases and J 7 bases, with 12 bases left between them. The CDR3 is made up of 13 amino acids. From germline, CDR1 is MNHEY and CDR2 SVGAGI. Two negative PCRs, clearance, or symptom resolution characterized the recovered Cohort 3 donors.

J is TRBJ1-5 and V is TRBV6-5; D not certain. The source is a woman aged 25 to 39 who had recovered from COVID-19. What was sequenced was PBMCs or T cells enriched from blood (not recorded which). The CDR3 DNA reads TGTGCCAGCAGTCCCCGGAGAGGGCAGCCCCAGCATTTT. As protein: CASSPRRGQPQHF.